The 17 T cell receptor beta chains presented below share a single source sample, sequenced in a study of cytomegalovirus exposure and HLA in healthy donors. The assay was immunoSEQ multiplex PCR, and TCRdb's table has in-frame clones only and misses some. The profile shows roughly 200,000 clones, approximately 78% of them singletons. The sequenced sample was PBMCs. The receptors come from a woman aged 25 to 39 in good health and CMV-seronegative.

This chain links TRBV5-4 with TRBJ2-7; 8 bases map to TRBD2. Germline V gives CDR1 SGHNT, CDR2 YYREEE (reference sequence). V lost 6 bases and J lost 4; bases outside the gene matches: 9. The CDR3 length is 14 residues. This CDR3 reads CASTKAGEEYEQYF. For the CDR3, the DNA is TGTGCCAGCACCAAAGCGGGAGAAGAGTACGAGCAGTACTTC.

This CDR3 is CASISLAYQETQYF. The CDR3 region has the DNA TGCGCCAGCATTTCACTAGCGTACCAAGAGACCCAGTACTTC. The rearrangement uses TRBV5-1 and TRBJ2-5, with 7 bases matching TRBD2. Germline V gene sequence: CDR1 SGHRS, CDR2 YFSETQ. J lost 0 bases, V lost 6 bases, and 5 bases had no gene match. This CDR3 has 14 amino acids.

The chain has TRBV9 and TRBJ1-1; weak D call: TRBD1 (5 bases). The germline V gene has CDR1 SGDLS and CDR2 YYNGEE. The CDR3 sequence is 15 residues long. Trimming took 4 bases from V and 5 from J, leaving 18 bases between them. In DNA form, the CDR3 reads TGTGCCAGCAGCCCTACCAGTTTGGGGGGGACTGAAGCTTTCTTT. Protein sequence: CASSPTSLGGTEAFF.

The chain links TRBV2 to TRBJ1-5, with D maybe TRBD1 (5 bases). CDR3 size: 15 residues. Trimming left V 5 bases short and J 0 bases short, with 11 bases between. Germline V lookup: CDR1 SNHLY, CDR2 FYNNEI. CDR3: CASSKQDNSNQPQHF. The CDR3 DNA follows: TGTGCCAGCAGTAAACAGGATAATAGCAATCAGCCCCAGCATTTT.

V and J are TRBV2 and TRBJ1-3; TRBD1 matches 9 bases. The J segment lost 0 bases and the V segment lost 6 bases, leaving 6 bases of the junction unmatched. The germline CDR1 and CDR2 sequences are SNHLY and FYNNEI. The CDR3 is 16 amino acids. CDR3 DNA: TGTGCCAGCAGGGACCCGGGACAGGGCTCTGGAAACACCATATATTTT. It codes for CASRDPGQGSGNTIYF.

This clone was counted a single time. The chain links TRBV25-1 to TRBJ2-6; 12 bases align to TRBD2. The germline CDR1 and CDR2 sequences are MGHDK and SYGVNS. J gave up 2 bases and V 1 base, and 3 bases lay outside the gene matches. The CDR3 is 18 amino acids. DNA of the CDR3: TGTGCCAGCAGTGAATCCCGACTAGCGGGGGCTGGGGCCAACGTCCTGACTTTC. Residues: CASSESRLAGAGANVLTF.

In DNA, the CDR3 is TGTGCCAGTAGAGGGGGCTTAGGCGACAACTACGAGCAGTACTTC. Protein product: CASRGGLGDNYEQYF. The chain has TRBV19 and TRBJ2-7, with 7 nucleotides matching TRBD1. The length of the CDR3 is 15 residues. V was clipped by 6 bases and J by 3 bases; unmatched bases: 11. CDR1 and CDR2 from the germline V gene are LNHDA and SQIVND (reference sequence).

The chain uses TRBV19 and TRBJ2-7; 7 bases map to TRBD2. Trimming took 5 bases from V and 3 from J; bases not matched to a gene: 4. Germline V gene data show CDR1 as LNHDA and CDR2 as SQIVND (reference sequence). The CDR3 spans 13 residues. DNA for the CDR3: TGTGCCAGTAGTTTGGGGGGGGACTACGAGCAGTACTTC. Protein: CASSLGGDYEQYF.

This clone has just a few counts. The chain combines TRBV9 with TRBJ1-3; D remains unclear. The CDR3 is made up of 14 amino acids. Trimming took off 0 bases at V and 2 bases at J, with 6 bases between the two ends. CDR1 SGDLS and CDR2 YYNGEE come from the germline V gene. CDR3 bases: TGTGCCAGCAGCGTAGCTACTGCTGGAAACACCATATATTTT. This codes for CASSVATAGNTIYF. Full variable domain (remainder filled in from reference TRBV9 and TRBJ1-3): DSGVTQTPKHLITATGQRVTLRCSPRSGDLSVYWYQQSLDQGLQFLIQYYNGEERAKGNILERFSAQQFPDLHSELNLSSLELGDSALYFCASSVATAGNTIYFGEGSWLTVV.

V is TRBV29-1 and J is TRBJ2-7; a possible D gene is TRBD1 (6 bases). The CDR3 contains 13 residues. The germline gives CDR1 SQVTM, CDR2 ANQGSEA. The V end was cut by 6 bases, the J end by 0 bases, with 12 bases between. Here the CDR3 reads CSVIPDSSYEQYF. CDR3 sequence (DNA): TGCAGCGTGATCCCGGACAGCTCCTACGAGCAGTACTTC.

The chain links TRBV28 to TRBJ1-5, with TRBD1 identical over 9 bases. CDR3 size: 15 residues. Unmatched junction bases numbered 8, after V lost 7 bases and J lost 4 bases. Germline CDR1 is MDHEN and CDR2 is SYDVKM. The CDR3 loop reads CASTLGTGRNQPQHF. As DNA, the CDR3 is TGTGCCAGCACCCTCGGGACAGGGAGGAATCAGCCCCAGCATTTT.

J is TRBJ1-2 and V is TRBV5-1; possibly TRBD1 for D (6 bases). Germline-derived CDR1 and CDR2 are SGHRS and YFSETQ. CDR3 size: 14 residues. V lost 0 bases, J lost 7 bases, and 13 bases lay in between. This chain's CDR3 is CASSLDRASSGYTF. CDR3 nucleotides: TGCGCCAGCAGCTTGGACAGGGCATCATCTGGCTACACCTTC. The full variable domain, with the rest looked up from reference TRBV5-1 and TRBJ1-2, is KAGVTQTPRYLIKTRGQQVTLSCSPISGHRSVSWYQQTPGQGLQFLFEYFSETQRNKGNFPGRFSGRQFSNSRSEMNVSTLELGDSALYLCASSLDRASSGYTFGSGTRLTVV.

The chain recombines TRBV7-8 with TRBJ2-7; D might be TRBD2 (5 bases). Germline V gives CDR1 SGHVS, CDR2 FQNEAQ. The CDR3 runs 12 residues. Trimming stripped 5 bases from V and 4 bases from J, with 9 bases between. CDR3 in DNA: TGTGCCAGCAGCAAACGGGGTTACGAGCAGTACTTC. It encodes CASSKRGYEQYF.

The genes are TRBV6-1 and TRBJ2-5; 12 nucleotides align to TRBD2. This CDR3 has 13 amino acids. V lost 11 bases and J lost 5; bases outside the gene matches: 6. The germline CDR1 and CDR2 sequences are MNHNS and SASEGT. The CDR3 bases are TGTGCCCTAGCGGGAGGGCCTCGGGAGACCCAGTACTTC. Protein: CALAGGPRETQYF.

The rearrangement links TRBV2 to TRBJ1-1, with 8 bases fitting TRBD1. The germline CDR1 and CDR2 sequences are SNHLY and FYNNEI. CDR3 length: 14 amino acids. The V gene end was trimmed by 5 bases and the J gene end by 4 bases; junction bases not matched to a gene: 6. CDR3 in amino acids: CASSIDRGTTEAFF. CDR3 sequence (DNA): TGTGCCAGCAGTATAGACAGGGGAACCACTGAAGCTTTCTTT.

This clone was seen a few times. V and J are TRBV29-1 and TRBJ1-2; 7 bases are a match to TRBD1. The CDR3 spans 14 residues. Per germline, CDR1 SQVTM and CDR2 ANQGSEA. J lost 3 bases, V lost 4 bases, and 8 bases had no gene match. The DNA for the CDR3 is TGCAGCGTTGTTCTGAGGGGGCTTGACTATGGCTACACCTTC. Translating it yields CSVVLRGLDYGYTF. The full variable domain, its missing parts supplied by reference TRBV29-1 and TRBJ1-2, is SAVISQKPSRDICQRGTSLTIQCQVDSQVTMMFWYRQQPGQSLTLIATANQGSEATYESGFVIDKFPISRPNLTFSTLTVSNMSPEDSSIYLCSVVLRGLDYGYTFGSGTRLTVV.

The chain couples TRBV18 to TRBJ1-1; D not certain. This CDR3 contains 13 residues. V was cut by 4 bases and J by 1 base, with 7 bases left in between. Germline CDR1 and CDR2: KGHSH and LQKENI. The CDR3 sequence is CASSLNKNTEAFF. The CDR3 nucleotides read TGTGCCAGCTCACTAAACAAGAACACTGAAGCTTTCTTT.